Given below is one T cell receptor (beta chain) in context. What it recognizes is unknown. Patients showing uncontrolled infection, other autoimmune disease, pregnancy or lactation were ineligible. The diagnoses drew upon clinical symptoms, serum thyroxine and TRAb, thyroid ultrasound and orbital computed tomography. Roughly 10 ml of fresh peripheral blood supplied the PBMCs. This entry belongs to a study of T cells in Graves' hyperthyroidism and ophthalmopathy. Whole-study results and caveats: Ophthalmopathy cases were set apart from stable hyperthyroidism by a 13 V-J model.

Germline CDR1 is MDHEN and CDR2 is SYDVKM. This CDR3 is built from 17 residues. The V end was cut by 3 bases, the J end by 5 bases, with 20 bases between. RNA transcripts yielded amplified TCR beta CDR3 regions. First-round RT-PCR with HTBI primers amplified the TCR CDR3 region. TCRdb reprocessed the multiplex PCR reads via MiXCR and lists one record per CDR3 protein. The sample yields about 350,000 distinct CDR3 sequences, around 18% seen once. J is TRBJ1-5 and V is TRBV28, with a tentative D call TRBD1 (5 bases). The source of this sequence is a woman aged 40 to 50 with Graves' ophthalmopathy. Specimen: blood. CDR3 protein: CASSFLSLQRGDQPQHF. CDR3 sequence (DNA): TGTGCCAGCAGTTTTTTATCGCTACAGCGGGGCGATCAGCCCCAGCATTTT. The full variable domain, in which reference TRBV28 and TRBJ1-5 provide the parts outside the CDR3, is DVKVTQSSRYLVKRTGEKVFLECVQDMDHENMFWYRQDPGLGLRLIYFSYDVKMKEKGDIPEGYSVSREKKERFSLILESASTNQTSMYLCASSFLSLQRGDQPQHFGDGTRLSIL.